Given below is one T cell receptor beta chain in context. Its antigen is unknown. No base quality values were provided; no much bigger clone lies one nucleotide off. The cohort comprised fewer than 700 healthy bone marrow donors. Cohort members were all nominally healthy when sampled, although unrecorded immune exposures were likely present. The donor was CMV seropositive and belonged to the group of over 250 seropositive cohort members. Each donor provided a peripheral blood sample, and peripheral blood mononuclear cells were used for TCR beta sequencing. The Qiagen DNeasy Blood Extraction Kit was used to extract genomic DNA from the blood cell samples. This record belongs to a study of cytomegalovirus exposure and HLA in healthy donors (dated by TCRdb to about 2017). About the investigation overall: An earlier analysis of some 600 of the donors reported approximately 280 Gb of sequence data and 117 million unique TCR beta sequences obtained from roughly 170 million T cells. On average, 235,054 unique TCR beta nucleotide sequences were sequenced per donor among 300 to 500 genotyped donors of the cohort, with about 19% of those sequences being non-productive. Class I and class II HLA loci were covered by the typing at four-digit resolution. A later analysis re-examined previously published TCR beta repertoires from about 670 donors and added high-resolution HLA genotyping to investigate patterns of TCR occurrence. The aim of the study was to test whether cataloging public T cell receptors could identify signatures of past pathogen exposure. Along with the approximately 600-subject first cohort, a separate validation cohort of over a hundred different subjects was used. All discovery cohort repertoires had been generated on a single sequencing platform. To predict cytomegalovirus infection status, the study brought together high-throughput TCR immunosequencing, statistical association of individual TCRs with disease status, and machine learning. In a later genetic analysis, genome-wide SNP genotypes for about 60% of the 666 donors were used, and that subset was treated as a discovery cohort. The study used immunosequencing to profile the T cell repertoires of 666 subjects and linked those repertoires to cytomegalovirus serostatus. The later analysis used no new phenotypic data to find candidate immune exposures, relying instead on TCR beta sequences and their occurrence across donors. Typing coverage differed by locus: A, B, C, DRB1 and DQB1 were typed in roughly 620-630 donors, DQA1 in 500 to 550, DPA1 in approximately 600, and DPB1 in 450 to 490. The genetic ancestry cluster associated with self-reported Caucasian donors included about four fifths of the roughly 400 genotyped donors. An early release that covered 640 HLA-typed donors contained approximately 320 gigabases of sequencing data and 80 million or so unique TCR sequences. Donor age, sex, ethnicity and CMV serostatus were compiled together with the repertoire data. About five DR-DQ haplotypes were handled as single units for association and clustering, since linkage in the cohort was strong. An earlier analysis of approximately 630 of the donors applied high-throughput TCR beta sequencing to assess whether each TCR beta V gene segment acted as functional or pseudogenic. The paper as a whole reports these results and caveats: Specific HLA alleles were associated with 15,000 to 20,000 TCR beta sequences at a false discovery rate of 0.05 in a later analysis. Because some donors lacked HLA typing at each locus, the association tests relied only on the typed subset. The study gave a list of some 150 TCR beta chains associated with cytomegalovirus. In vitro tests confirmed that three of the cytomegalovirus-associated TCR beta chains recognize cytomegalovirus antigens. In both the original and validation cohorts, the classifier was reported to diagnose cytomegalovirus status with high specificity and sensitivity. The earlier analysis of 587 of the donors excluded fewer than 20 rarely observed V segments, including chromosome 9 orphons, because counts were too low. While some public TCRs were present in many individuals, most TCR sequences turned up only very rarely across donors. Compared with the roughly 700-donor mean, donors in an Asian-associated ancestry cluster had fewer N-insertions in productive TCRs, according to a later genetic analysis. Broadly in line with IMGT annotations, most TCR beta V segments showed up in productive rearrangements about 90% or about 30% of the time in an earlier analysis of 587 of the donors. A later analysis found that HLA-associated TCR beta chains were more clonally expanded and had lower generation probabilities than equally common non-associated chains. A group of highly shared sequence variants was considered likely to be a technical artifact of the sequencing pipeline. A further reported finding was that TCR beta sequences accurately predicted the HLA-A and HLA-B alleles for most subjects in the first cohort. In a later analysis, TCR association rates were found to vary across HLA loci, with the most associated TCRs seen for DRB1 alleles and the fewest for HLA-C alleles. Strong co-occurrence of HLA alleles, especially DR and DQ, made assigning TCR associations to individual alleles difficult. A later analysis reported that several top co-occurrence clusters appeared linked to parvovirus B19, influenza, CMV and Epstein-Barr virus. V-gene and J-gene trimming of TCR beta chains was associated with a missense DCLRE1C variant in a later genetic analysis, and the association was replicated in an independent cohort. Linkage disequilibrium might explain the correlated functional status among segregating V segments, but an unknown experimental factor could not be ruled out. This cohort had only TCR beta chains sequenced, and the lack of alpha or paired-chain data limited which features could be detected. CMV serostatus was the only immune exposure information available for the cohort. It was suggested by the authors that the approach could potentially be generalized to other disease states and immunological phenotypes. Most CMV-associated TCR beta chains appeared to be HLA-restricted in a later analysis, and the HLA associations seemed to be driven largely by CMV exposure. Presence/absence analyses assumed roughly uniform sequencing depth across donors, an assumption that may not hold. Some IMGT-functional V segments, including TRBV6-2 and TRBV6-3, could not be told apart with the 87-base-pair reads, so those segments were excluded.

The junction carries 15 bases between V and J, which are trimmed by 4 bases and 4 bases respectively. CDR1 and CDR2 are read off the germline V gene (reference sequence) as SGHNT and YYREEE. From the cysteine through the phenylalanine, the CDR3 covers 15 amino acids. Of the read, only the CDR3 DNA is kept; its 45 bases are in frame from base 1. The library was made by the immunoSEQ multiplex PCR assay. The multiplex PCR relied on a mix of 60 forward primers for TCR Vbeta segments and 13 reverse primers for TCR Jbeta segments. A multiplex PCR assay on genomic DNA amplified the CDR3 region of rearranged TCR beta genes. The amplified TCR beta libraries were sequenced on the Illumina HiSeq System as 87-base-pair reads. The study's own analysis went as follows. In a later analysis, tens of millions of unique TCR beta chains were counted across the 500 to 850 repertoires, and some 10 million of these chains were shared by at least two donors. A nearest-neighbor algorithm error-corrected the raw reads and collapsed the reads into unique sequences, merging closely related sequences to remove PCR and sequencing errors. V, D and J gene segments were assigned by aligning CDR3 sequences to IMGT reference sequences. For a sequence to be retained, a match of at least six nucleotides was required to both a V gene segment and a J gene segment. Rearrangements were classified as productive when the CDR3 lacked stop codons and remained in frame with V and J, and all other rearrangements were classified as non-productive. CDR3 was defined according to IMGT convention as the region running from the second conserved V-encoded cysteine to the conserved J-encoded phenylalanine. The earlier analysis of some 600 of the donors excluded sequences that lacked an unambiguous match to a single V gene segment. In an earlier analysis of 500 to 750 of the donors, V segments were called functional above 56.7% productive rearrangements and were called segregating when the between-donor standard deviation exceeded 5%. To diagnose cytomegalovirus status from the catalog of TCR beta chain sequences, a statistical classification framework was built. In a later analysis, TCR nucleotide sequences were compared against IMGT/GENE-DB human TR gene sequences so that V and J genes could be assigned. In a later analysis, CDR3 sequences and most-parsimonious VDJ recombination scenarios were assigned using the TCRdist pipeline. In a later analysis, every TCR beta chain was defined by the combination of its CDR3 amino acid sequence and its V-gene family, and reads without a unique V-gene family were dropped. As a way to deal with suspected cross-contamination and a sequencing artifact, a later analysis dropped roughly 620 nucleotide sequences that were highly shared and had low generation probability. For each public chain, a later analysis derived a clonal expansion index from normalized ranks of inferred template counts within each repertoire. A later analysis computed generation probabilities with a VDJ recombination model fitted to out-of-frame rearrangements, and checked the results against IGoR. A later analysis scored TCR-TCR, TCR-HLA and TCR-CMV co-occurrence with hypergeometric tests, applying a repertoire-size bias correction to TCR pairs. A later analysis estimated false discovery rates by permuting HLA or CMV assignments 20 times. In a later analysis, co-occurring TCRs were grouped using DBSCAN, and TCRdist sequence similarity was added for clustering within HLA-allele-positive subsets. Repertoires with fewer than 30,000 or more than 120,000 public chains were left out of co-occurrence clustering, as were four to six repertoires with anomalous nucleotide sharing. Entries here come from immuneACCESS through TCRdb and include only in-frame sequences with V and J called. Some clones fail to appear in such tables; in the studies checked, an unresolved V gene covers under half of the shortfall, and the cause of the remainder is unknown. The DNA gave D and trimming, while V, J and clone size come from that table. This sample comprises tens of thousands of clones, around two thirds of them detected only once. The top ten clones comprise around 10% of the sample.

Material for sequencing was PBMCs. The receptor comes from a woman between 50 and 59 years old in good health and CMV-seropositive. The chain is assembled from TRBV5-4 and TRBJ2-1; perhaps TRBD2 is the D gene, with 5 bases matching. The CDR3 protein: CASSRRVDGYNEQFF. The base sequence is TGTGCCAGCAGCCGGCGGGTTGATGGGTACAATGAGCAGTTCTTC.